Listed below are T cell receptor beta chains from one sample, sequenced in a study of shared clonotypes between healthy human individuals. Assay: immunoSEQ multiplex PCR; the TCRdb copy retains only in-frame clones and omits some. The sample lists under 120,000 clones; less than 80% were seen once. The sample was memory CD8+ T cells sorted from blood. The source of these receptors is a woman aged 30 to 39 in good health. Both conserved end residues are part of each CDR3. Fields, in order: J gene, V gene, clone size, D gene, CDR3 protein, CDR3 DNA. A D gene is named only where the DNA matches it firmly. Size is stated for part of the rows, as once, few or many counts, or as a class when the clone is expanded.

J: TRBJ2-7
V: TRBV2
size: NA
D: TRBD1
CDR3: CASRESQGEYEQYF
DNA: TGTGCCAGCAGAGAGTCACAGGGGGAATACGAGCAGTACTTC

J: TRBJ2-1
V: TRBV27
size: NA
D: TRBD2
CDR3: CASSSGLAAPNEQFF
DNA: TGTGCCAGCAGTTCGGGACTAGCGGCCCCCAATGAGCAGTTCTTC

J: TRBJ2-3
V: TRBV19
size: few
D: TRBD2
CDR3: CASRSNERETDTQYF
DNA: TGTGCCAGTAGATCTAATGAGCGGGAGACAGATACGCAGTATTTT

J: TRBJ2-1
V: TRBV5-1
size: NA
D: TRBD2
CDR3: CASHSGTSGSNEQFF
DNA: TGCGCCAGCCATTCGGGGACTAGCGGATCCAATGAGCAGTTCTTC

J: TRBJ1-2
V: TRBV29-1
size: few
D: NA
CDR3: CSVEDQGYGYTF
DNA: TGCAGCGTTGAAGATCAGGGGTATGGCTACACCTTC

J: TRBJ1-5
V: TRBV2
size: NA
D: TRBD1
CDR3: CASSAFTGGDQPQHF
DNA: TGTGCCAGCAGTGCTTTTACAGGGGGCGATCAGCCCCAGCATTTT

J: TRBJ2-7
V: TRBV20-1
size: few
D: NA
CDR3: CSAKEVYEQYF
DNA: TGCAGTGCCAAAGAAGTCTACGAGCAGTACTTC

J: TRBJ2-1
V: TRBV14
size: NA
D: TRBD2
CDR3: CASSQEGLAGGSKQFF
DNA: TGTGCCAGCAGCCAAGAGGGACTAGCGGGAGGTTCTAAGCAGTTCTTC

J: TRBJ2-2
V: TRBV30
size: NA
D: NA
CDR3: CAWSPPGTNTGELFF
DNA: TGTGCCTGGAGCCCCCCGGGGACCAACACCGGGGAGCTGTTTTTT

J: TRBJ2-6
V: TRBV5-1
size: NA
D: NA
CDR3: CASSPGGLGANVLTF
DNA: TGCGCCAGCAGCCCGGGGGGCCTTGGGGCCAACGTCCTGACTTTC

J: TRBJ2-1
V: TRBV4-1
size: NA
D: TRBD2
CDR3: CASSYYTPTSHYNEQFF
DNA: TGCGCCAGCAGCTATTATACCCCGACTAGCCACTACAATGAGCAGTTCTTC

J: TRBJ2-7
V: TRBV27
size: NA
D: NA
CDR3: CASSSTATLTYEQYF
DNA: TGTGCCAGCAGTTCGACTGCAACGTTAACCTACGAGCAGTACTTC

J: TRBJ2-7
V: TRBV4-2
size: NA
D: TRBD2
CDR3: CASSQERGVNYEQYF
DNA: TGTGCCAGCAGCCAAGAACGGGGGGTCAACTACGAGCAGTACTTC

J: TRBJ2-1
V: TRBV7-9
size: NA
D: NA
CDR3: CASSLVSSRNNEQFF
DNA: TGTGCCAGCAGCTTAGTCTCTAGCAGGAACAATGAGCAGTTCTTC

J: TRBJ2-1
V: TRBV6-1
size: few
D: TRBD2
CDR3: CASSEEAGSYNEQFF
DNA: TGTGCCAGCAGTGAAGAAGCGGGATCCTACAATGAGCAGTTCTTC

J: TRBJ2-3
V: TRBV4-1
size: NA
D: TRBD2
CDR3: CASSPGLAGGPDTQYF
DNA: TGCGCCAGCAGCCCGGGACTAGCGGGAGGGCCTGATACGCAGTATTTT

J: TRBJ2-2
V: TRBV15
size: NA
D: NA
CDR3: CATSRAGFGTGELFF
DNA: TGTGCCACCAGCAGAGCCGGGTTCGGGACCGGGGAGCTGTTTTTT

J: TRBJ2-3
V: TRBV28
size: NA
D: TRBD2
CDR3: CASSPGLAGVTTQYF
DNA: TGTGCCAGCAGTCCCGGACTAGCCGGTGTCACTACGCAGTATTTT

J: TRBJ1-3
V: TRBV23-1
size: NA
D: NA
CDR3: CARDNRGNTIYF
DNA: TGCGCCAGGGACAACAGGGGAAACACCATATATTTT

J: TRBJ2-1
V: TRBV29-1
size: NA
D: NA
CDR3: CSVDLLSFVGEQFF
DNA: TGCAGCGTTGATTTACTAAGTTTTGTTGGTGAGCAGTTCTTC

J: TRBJ2-7
V: TRBV28
size: NA
D: TRBD2
CDR3: CATAWAGGREQYF
DNA: TGTGCCACTGCCTGGGCGGGAGGGAGGGAGCAGTACTTC

J: TRBJ2-3
V: TRBV5-1
size: NA
D: TRBD2
CDR3: CASGGTSGSLLDTQYF
DNA: TGCGCCAGCGGGGGGACTAGCGGGAGTTTGTTAGATACGCAGTATTTT

J: TRBJ2-7
V: TRBV5-6
size: NA
D: NA
CDR3: CASTLRAGIAYEQYF
DNA: TGTGCCAGCACCCTCAGGGCAGGGATAGCCTACGAGCAGTACTTC

J: TRBJ1-1
V: TRBV19
size: NA
D: NA
CDR3: CASSLGEGPEAFF
DNA: TGTGCCAGTAGTCTAGGGGAGGGCCCTGAAGCTTTCTTT

J: TRBJ2-2
V: TRBV11-2
size: NA
D: NA
CDR3: CASSLEGSNTGELFF
DNA: TGTGCCAGCAGCTTAGAGGGATCGAACACCGGGGAGCTGTTTTTT

J: TRBJ2-5
V: TRBV27
size: NA
D: NA
CDR3: CASKFLEGRQETQYF
DNA: TGTGCCAGCAAGTTCCTGGAGGGGCGTCAAGAGACCCAGTACTTC

J: TRBJ1-1
V: TRBV6-1
size: NA
D: NA
CDR3: CASSVADLTIAFF
DNA: TGTGCCAGCAGTGTGGCGGATCTCACCATAGCTTTCTTT